This TCR beta chain was identified in a study of regulatory T cells in long-lasting Graves disease. Time point denoted: newly diagnosed GD, antithyroid drugs for less than 3 months. There was RNA extracted from PBMCs, and the TCR library was made from it. Notes on the study in general: TRBV28, TRBJ1-2 and TRBJ2-5 emerged as the favored segments in persistent disease. Because few samples were included, accuracy may have been lower.

Arm-PCR with iRepertoire HTBI primers amplified the CDR3 regions for these TCR beta libraries. Authors' processing steps: The samples included 60 to 65 TRBV and under 15 TRBJ segments. TCRdb redid the calling of the multiplex PCR reads with MiXCR, one entry per CDR3 protein. The V and J calls shown here were made by TCRdb, not taken from the authors' results. The sample carries 550,000 to 650,000 distinct CDR3 sequences, 15% to 20% recorded once. The V gene's germline CDR1 is KGHDR and CDR2 SFDVKD. This CDR3 is built from 16 residues. V lost 3 bases and J lost 0, with 11 bases in between. This clonotype was counted a few times. What it recognizes is unknown. These data were likewise used in another study, on T cells in Graves' hyperthyroidism and ophthalmopathy. That report notes: Most thyroid clonotypes expanded above 0.001 appeared in blood too.

The sample here was peripheral blood mononuclear cells (PBMCs), taken at new diagnosis, from a patient treated with antithyroid drugs. The genes are TRBV24-1 and TRBJ2-1; the D is unclear. The sequence came from a man between 18 and 35 years old with Graves disease. CDR3 residues: CATSDTVRSSYNEQFF. The CDR3 nucleotides read TGTGCCACCAGTGATACCGTACGGAGCTCCTACAATGAGCAGTTCTTC.